This T cell receptor (beta chain) was sequenced for a study of Graves' ophthalmopathy and Graves' hyperthyroidism. Diagnostic conclusions were grounded in clinical symptoms, serum thyroxine, TRAb, thyroid ultrasound and orbital computed tomography. V lost 8 bases and J 2 bases, leaving 18 bases between the germline ends. CDR3 length: 14 residues. Germline V gene data show CDR1 as SQVTM and CDR2 as ANQGSEA. This clonotype has more than one count but fewer than ten. Its antigen is not identified. Amplification targeted the TCR beta CDR3 regions, with RNA transcripts as the source material. Amplification began with first-round RT-PCR using HTBI primers, then second-round multiplex PCR was performed. TCRdb ran MiXCR on the multiplex PCR reads and lists one entry per CDR3 protein. The data hold 450,000 to 600,000 distinct CDR3 sequences, with about 40% observed a single time. General study points: With a specificity of roughly 72% and a sensitivity of 70% to 71%, the model predicted ophthalmopathy progression.

The TCR sequence derives from an adult man with Graves' hyperthyroidism. The sequenced sample was peripheral blood or thyroid tissue (not recorded which). The chain combines TRBV29-1 with TRBJ2-5, with D possibly TRBD2 on 5 matching bases. CDR3 residues: CSLAWGARQETQYF. The CDR3 nucleotides are TGCAGCTTAGCCTGGGGAGCGAGACAAGAGACCCAGTACTTC.